The clone carrying this TCR beta chain was recorded many times. The germline CDR1 and CDR2 sequences are SGHAT and FQNNGV. V lost 3 bases, J lost 7 bases, and 9 bases stayed unmatched. The CDR3 loop spans 16 amino acids. This sample was taken from a study of T cells of healthy individuals. TCRdb fed the 5' RACE reads into MiXCR, producing one record per CDR3 protein. The table lists about 41,000 distinct CDR3 sequences, 3.5% to 5.5% of them singletons. The chain uses TRBV11-2 and TRBJ1-4; 9 bases align to TRBD1. The sequence was collected from a human donor in good health. The DNA of the CDR3 is TGTGCCAGCAGCTTGGGACAGGGCCTGAGCGGTGAAAAACTGTTTTTT. It encodes CASSLGQGLSGEKLFF.